A selection of T cell receptor beta chains follows, all from one sample in a study of blood T cell repertoires in COVID-19. The method was immunoSEQ multiplex PCR; TCRdb's version includes in-frame clones alone and lacks a portion of them. The data contain fewer than 350,000 clones, 86% of them singletons. Sample: peripheral blood. These TCRs come from a woman aged 25 to 39 with COVID-19, enrolled during active disease. CDR3s include the opening cysteine and the closing phenylalanine or tryptophan. A D gene is named only where the DNA matches it firmly. The size entry is marked missing in some rows and otherwise reads once, few, many or a size class.

CSVARIMNTEAFF,TGCAGCGTAGCTAGGATTATGAACACTGAAGCTTTCTTT,TRBJ1-1,TRBV29-1,.,.
CASSEQGDATEAFF,TGTGCCAGCAGTGAGCAGGGGGATGCCACTGAAGCTTTCTTT,TRBJ1-1,TRBV28,TRBD1,.
CASSGGGGLGEQFF,TGTGCCAGCAGTGGAGGCGGGGGGCTGGGTGAGCAGTTCTTC,TRBJ2-1,TRBV28,TRBD2,.
CATSAASRETQYF,TGTGCCACCAGTGCGGCTAGCCGGGAGACCCAGTACTTC,TRBJ2-5,TRBV24-1,.,.
CASSLIAGSSYNEQFF,TGCGCCAGCAGCCTAATAGCGGGTAGCTCCTACAATGAGCAGTTCTTC,TRBJ2-1,TRBV5-1,TRBD2,.
CASRDRGMNTEAFF,TGTGCCAGCAGGGACAGGGGAATGAACACTGAAGCTTTCTTT,TRBJ1-1,TRBV3-1/TRBV3-2,TRBD1,.
CASSSSRETQYF,TGTGCCAGCAGTTCTAGTAGGGAGACCCAGTACTTC,TRBJ2-5,TRBV28,.,.
CASSPYSKGAVEGYTF,TGTGCCAGCAGCCCTTACTCGAAGGGGGCGGTAGAAGGCTACACCTTC,TRBJ1-2,TRBV7-9,TRBD1,.
CASSSSSGGASEQYF,TGTGCCAGCAGTTCCTCTAGCGGGGGGGCTTCCGAGCAGTACTTC,TRBJ2-7,TRBV27,TRBD2,.
CASSNRGTDTQYF,TGTGCCAGTAGTAACAGAGGGACAGATACGCAGTATTTT,TRBJ2-3,TRBV19,.,few
CASINNFRGTEAFF,TGTGCCAGCATCAACAACTTTCGAGGGACTGAAGCTTTCTTT,TRBJ1-1,TRBV6-5,.,.
CASSKCGQPKYEQYF,TGTGCCAGCAGCAAGTGCGGACAGCCCAAGTACGAGCAGTACTTC,TRBJ2-7,TRBV21-1,.,.
CATSARLSNQPQHF,TGTGCCACCAGTGCCAGGCTTAGCAATCAGCCCCAGCATTTT,TRBJ1-5,TRBV24-1,.,.
CAWGPGRGFLKLFF,TGTGCCTGGGGCCCGGGACGGGGGTTCTTGAAACTGTTTTTT,TRBJ1-4,TRBV30,.,once
CASSVSSGGVGETQYF,TGTGCCAGCAGCGTCTCTAGCGGGGGGGTCGGGGAGACCCAGTACTTC,TRBJ2-5,TRBV9,TRBD2,.